This T cell receptor (beta chain) was found in a study of blood T cell repertoires in COVID-19. This clone was seen only once. Clones were sequenced by immunoSEQ multiplex PCR, and TCRdb holds only the in-frame ones, with some missing. The profile shows around 160,000 clones, 80% to 90% of them singletons. Per germline, CDR1 SGDLS and CDR2 YYNGEE. CDR3 length: 14 residues. The V and J ends lost 4 bases and 2 bases respectively, with 10 bases between them. This receptor was taken from a human donor with acute or convalescent COVID-19. The donor label of this sample is uncertain. Sequencing used peripheral blood. This sequence joins TRBV9 and TRBJ1-3; weak D call: TRBD1 (5 bases). The CDR3 loop reads CASSTGGAGNTIYF. DNA for the CDR3: TGTGCCAGCAGCACAGGCGGAGCTGGAAACACCATATATTTT.